The sequence of this TCR beta chain was determined in a study of radiotherapy plus CTLA-4 blockade in lung cancer. Across the whole study: Disease control was seen in about 34% of patients, objective responses in about 19%. Study conclusions and caveats: Early blood T cell clone changes and increased post-radiation serum interferon-beta were reportedly the strongest response predictors.

Germline V CDR1 and CDR2: SGHKS, YYEKEE (reference sequence). The ends were cut back, 4 bases at V and 0 bases at J, with 16 bases in the middle. The CDR3 has 16 residues. Details on this clone: The antigen is undetermined.

This table comes from immunoSEQ multiplex PCR, and its TCRdb copy is limited to in-frame clones, with some not included. The table lists about 38,000 clones, 70% to 85% of them singletons. This chain joins TRBV5-5 and TRBJ1-1; D is ambiguous. This sequence originates from a human donor with non-small cell lung cancer who had stable disease on radiotherapy plus ipilimumab. Sequencing used peripheral blood, obtained from a patient treated with radiotherapy plus ipilimumab. CDR3 nucleotide sequence: TGTGCCAGCAGCCAAAGGGCGACGGATATGAACACTGAAGCTTTCTTT. Translated: CASSQRATDMNTEAFF.